The entry below describes one T cell receptor (beta chain). Its cognate antigen is unknown. V shed 8 bases, J shed 6 bases, and the junction held 8 bases outside the gene matches. The CDR3 sequence is 13 residues long. Germline V gene data show CDR1 as SGHNT and CDR2 as YYREEE (reference sequence). Produced via immunoSEQ multiplex PCR; TCRdb's table is partial and in-frame only. The sample includes 600,000 or so clones, 98% seen only once; the top ten take 0.3% to 0.35%. The record originates from a study of shared clonotypes between healthy human individuals. Study results and caveats: A generally larger estimated richness was seen in naive subsets than in memory subsets. Sharing across several donors was seen in roughly 5.2% of naive CD4 clonotypes. Among non-shared clonotypes, generation probabilities were lower than among those shared by all four donors. Sampling covered nothing but blood. Tissue TCR repertoires likely differ from those found in blood.

Terminally differentiated effector memory CD45RA+ cells were excluded from the naive CD8 cells, which were CD45RO-negative and positively selected for CCR7. Sequencing was done on a sample of naive CD8+ T cells sorted from blood. The source of this sequence is a man aged 25 to 40 in good health. The chain couples TRBV5-4 to TRBJ2-1, with 7 positions matching TRBD1. CDR3 DNA sequence: TGTGCCAGTGGAGCCCAGGGGGTCAATGAGCAGTTCTTC. Protein sequence: CASGAQGVNEQFF.